The clone carrying this TCR beta chain was counted only a few times. Its matching antigen is unknown. Different DNA sequences within this sample yield the same CDR3. CDR1 and CDR2 (germline): KGHSH, LQKENI. Deletions cut 1 base from V and 0 bases from J, with 7 bases between. The CDR3 contains 14 residues. The data originate from a study of shared clonotypes between healthy human individuals. Findings and limits, study-wide: Larger richness was generally estimated for naive than memory subsets. Rarefaction demonstrated incomplete sorted-subset sequencing despite large depth. Clonotype sharing across donors was expected to vary with sequencing depth.

Profiled with immunoSEQ multiplex PCR; TCRdb holds only in-frame clones, not every one. The table shows about 960,000 clones, with about three quarters occurring only once. V usage is TRBV18 and J usage is TRBJ2-7; D remains unclear. This receptor was identified in a man between 18 and 35 years old in good health. Sequencing used memory CD4+ T cells sorted from blood. Noted subset: CD45RA-negative fraction. CDR3: CASSPLQDSYEQYF. The CDR3, as DNA: TGTGCCAGCTCACCACTCCAGGACTCCTACGAGCAGTACTTC.